These 22 T cell receptor beta chains originate from one sample sequenced in a study of T cell repertoires in aging, cancer and after chemotherapy. Multiplex touch-down PCR with TRB-A/B primers amplified rearranged V-D-J TRB sequences. One entry per CDR3 protein, called by TCRdb with MiXCR from the multiplex PCR reads. The sample holds around 5,000 distinct CDR3 sequences, 25% to 30% seen once. TCR beta rearrangements were amplified from peripheral blood genomic DNA. What was sequenced was blood. These receptors were obtained from a human donor in good health.

This clonotype was seen a handful of times. J is TRBJ2-7 and V is TRBV18; 7 positions match TRBD1. Trimming cost V 0 bases and J 5 bases; bases outside gene matches: 10. The CDR3 extends over 16 amino acids. The germline gives CDR1 KGHSH, CDR2 LQKENI. CDR3 residues: CASSPPSAVTGHEQYF. The CDR3 nucleotides are TGTGCCAGCTCACCACCGAGCGCCGTGACAGGGCACGAGCAGTACTTC.

V and J are TRBV7-9 and TRBJ1-3; the D gene is possibly TRBD1 (6 bases). V lost 6 bases, J lost 4 bases, and 10 bases lay in between. CDR1 is SEHNR, CDR2 FQNEAQ, per germline (reference sequence). There are 13 residues in the CDR3. CDR3 nucleotides: TGTGCCAGCAGTCCGGGGGGCGGAAACACCATATATTTT. This sequence encodes CASSPGGGNTIYF.

This clonotype is labeled as medium-sized (0.01 to 0.1%). CDR3 in DNA: TGTGCCAGTAGTTCGACAGGGGTAACGGGAAATTCACCCCTCCACTTT. Its protein is CASSSTGVTGNSPLHF. The gene calls are TRBV19 and TRBJ1-6; 8 bases align to TRBD1. The J segment lost 7 bases and the V segment lost 5 bases, leaving 10 bases of the junction unmatched. Looked up from germline, CDR1 is LNHDA and CDR2 is SQIVND (reference sequence). This CDR3 has 16 amino acids.

The chain joins TRBV7-2 to TRBJ2-3; D is unresolved. Per germline, CDR1 SGHTA and CDR2 FQGNSA. The CDR3 length is 12 residues. V was trimmed by 4 bases and J by 1 base, leaving 3 bases between them. CDR3 DNA: TGTGCCAGCAGCTGGGGCACAGATACGCAGTATTTT. Its protein is CASSWGTDTQYF.

This clonotype has only a few counts. The V gene is TRBV6-1, the J gene TRBJ1-3; the D gene is possibly TRBD1 (6 bases). This CDR3 comprises 16 residues. Germline CDR1 and CDR2: MNHNS and SASEGT. V dropped 2 bases and J dropped 4 bases, with 15 bases sitting between them. The CDR3 nucleotides read TGTGCCAGCAGTGAACCTGGAAGGGGGGGAGGAAACACCATATATTTT. This encodes CASSEPGRGGGNTIYF.

By its share, this clonotype is medium-sized. The rearrangement links TRBV6-5 to TRBJ2-2; D remains ambiguous. CDR3 length: 13 residues. CDR1 MNHEY and CDR2 SVGAGI come from the germline V gene. The V end lost 2 bases, the J end lost 7 bases, and 8 bases lay between the germline ends. Written as DNA, the CDR3 is TGTGCCAGCAGTTACAAAGGCGGCGGGGAGCTGTTTTTT. This encodes CASSYKGGGELFF.

J is TRBJ2-1 and V is TRBV7-9; D ambiguous. The germline V and J ends were trimmed by 1 base and 4 bases, with 5 bases remaining between them. The CDR3 has 13 residues. Germline CDR1 SEHNR, CDR2 FQNEAQ (reference sequence). The CDR3 DNA is TGTGCCAGCAGCTTAGGGCAGTACAATGAGCAGTTCTTC. It is translated as CASSLGQYNEQFF.

The J gene is TRBJ1-2, the V gene TRBV18; no reliable D call. The V gene lost 1 base and the J gene lost 6 bases, with 24 bases spanning the gap. Germline V gene data show CDR1 as KGHSH and CDR2 as LQKENI. This CDR3 has 18 amino acids. The CDR3 DNA reads as TGTGCCAGCTCACCACAAGCCCAGACCCCCCTTGTATGGGATGGCTACACCTTC. Amino acid sequence: CASSPQAQTPLVWDGYTF.

By its share, this clonotype is medium-sized (0.01 to 0.1%). The rearrangement links TRBV12-3 or TRBV12-4 to TRBJ2-1; D is unclear. The CDR3 consists of 15 residues. V was clipped by 3 bases and J by 0 bases, with 9 bases between them. Here the CDR3 reads CASSLDRSSYNEQFF. The CDR3 bases are TGTGCCAGCAGTTTGGACCGAAGCTCCTACAATGAGCAGTTCTTC.

This clonotype showed up just a few times. This chain uses TRBV24-1 with TRBJ1-1; no reliable D call. CDR1 is KGHDR, CDR2 SFDVKD, per germline. This CDR3 is built from 12 residues. The V end was cut by 5 bases, the J end by 7 bases, with 10 bases between. CDR3 in DNA: TGTGCCACCAGTGTCTCGGCAGATGAAGCTTTCTTT. This sequence encodes CATSVSADEAFF.

Concerning this clonotype itself: Mismatch with germline at one junction end may stem from a read error. The gene calls are TRBV6-5 and TRBJ2-5; 13 nucleotides match TRBD2. Germline V CDR1 and CDR2: MNHEY, SVGAGI. The CDR3 spans 17 residues. The CDR3: CAISGRLAGGGGETQYF. As DNA, the CDR3 is TGTGCCATCAGTGGTAGACTAGCGGGAGGAGGGGGAGAGACCCAGTACTTC.

This clonotype has more than one count but fewer than ten. The rearrangement joins TRBV12-3 or TRBV12-4 to TRBJ1-1; perhaps TRBD1 as D (5 bases). The CDR3 extends over 14 amino acids. Between the trimmed V and J ends, which lost 6 bases and 0 bases, there was a span of 11 bases. CDR3 nucleotide sequence: TGTGCCAGCAGCCCGACAGTACTGAACACTGAAGCTTTCTTT. This translates into CASSPTVLNTEAFF.

About this clonotype itself: A much larger clone lies a single base off, so this may be a read error. The chain is built from TRBV19 and TRBJ1-2; TRBD1 is a possible D gene (6 bases). The CDR3 runs to 20 residues. Germline-derived CDR1 and CDR2 are LNHDA and SQIVND (reference sequence). V was clipped by 4 bases and J by 4 bases, with 31 bases between them. The CDR3 spells CASSTTLRGREWSSIYGYTF. The CDR3 region has the DNA TGTGCCAGTAGTACCACTTTGCGGGGGCGAGAGTGGAGCTCTATCTATGGCTACACCTTC.

Worth noting for this clonotype: A clone one base away is much larger, so this may be a read error. The chain joins TRBV5-4 to TRBJ2-2, with D tentatively TRBD2 (5 bases). Trimming took off 4 bases at V and 5 bases at J, with 12 bases between the two ends. This CDR3 comprises 14 residues. CDR1 is SGHNT, CDR2 YYREEE, per germline (reference sequence). The chain's CDR3 is CASSPGGMTGELFF. CDR3 sequence (DNA): TGTGCCAGCAGCCCTGGAGGCATGACCGGGGAGCTGTTTTTT.

As regards this clonotype: A much larger clone sits a single nucleotide away, making a read error possible. The chain uses TRBV12-3 or TRBV12-4 and TRBJ1-2; 8 nucleotides align to TRBD1. V trimming: 3 bases; J trimming: 4 bases; junction bases outside the gene matches: 10. This CDR3 has 16 residues. CDR3 in DNA: TGTGCCAGCAGTTTGAGACAGGGGACCTATGGCTATGGCTACACCTTC. This encodes CASSLRQGTYGYGYTF.

Notes on this clonotype: This sequence may be a read error, since a much larger clone differs from it by one base. The conserved phenylalanine or tryptophan is not found at the CDR3 terminus, so this likely reflects a read error. V gene TRBV27 combines with J gene TRBJ2-3; D is possibly TRBD2 (5 bases). Trimming pared 2 bases from V and 2 bases from J, leaving 8 bases between. Germline V gives CDR1 MNHEY, CDR2 SMNVEV (reference sequence). The CDR3 has 14 amino acids. Here the CDR3 reads CASSLQRFTDTQYY. For the CDR3, the DNA is TGTGCCAGCAGTTTACAGCGGTTCACAGATACGCAGTATTAT.

This clonotype is labeled medium-sized. CDR3 amino acids: CASSYPPWTGPNTGELFF. The CDR3 DNA is TGTGCCAGCAGCTATCCCCCCTGGACAGGGCCGAACACCGGGGAGCTGTTTTTT. This chain links TRBV6-2 or TRBV6-3 with TRBJ2-2; 8 bases are shared with TRBD1. Germline CDR1 is MNHEY and CDR2 is SVGEGT. V was clipped by 6 bases and J by 0 bases; unmatched bases: 12. This CDR3 has 18 amino acids.

This clonotype is labeled medium-sized. The chain has TRBV19 and TRBJ1-1; 8 bases are a match to TRBD1. The CDR3 extends over 15 amino acids. The V and J ends lost 8 bases and 6 bases, in that order; junction bases with no gene match: 14. Per the germline V gene, CDR1 is LNHDA and CDR2 is SQIVND (reference sequence). In DNA, the CDR3 is TGTGCCAGTCATACACTGCAGGGGGCGATGGCTGAAGCTTTCTTT. This gives the protein CASHTLQGAMAEAFF.

This clonotype occurred once. The chain combines TRBV7-2 with TRBJ2-7; tentatively, D is TRBD1 (5 bases). CDR3 length: 18 amino acids. Germline values: CDR1 SGHTA, CDR2 FQGNSA. The ends were cut back, 5 bases at V and 5 bases at J, with 28 bases in the middle. In nucleotides, the CDR3 is TGTGCCAGCAGCCCAAGAAGCCCCAGAAGGGGCAATCCCCACGAGCAGTACTTC. Translated, it gives CASSPRSPRRGNPHEQYF. The full variable domain, completed using reference TRBV7-2 and TRBJ2-7, is GAGVSQSPSNKVTEKGKDVELRCDPISGHTALYWYRQSLGQGLEFLIYFQGNSAPDKSGLPSDRFSAERTGGSVSTLTIQRTQQEDSAVYLCASSPRSPRRGNPHEQYFGPGTRLTVT.

The CDR3 protein is CASSYSASGAYNEQFF. The CDR3 nucleotides read TGTGCCAGCAGTTACTCGGCTAGCGGGGCCTACAATGAGCAGTTCTTC. The chain is built from TRBV6-2 or TRBV6-3 and TRBJ2-1; 9 bases align to TRBD2. After removal of 0 bases from V and 2 bases from J, the junction contained 2 bases not matched to a gene. The CDR3 covers 16 residues. Per the germline V gene, CDR1 is MNHEY and CDR2 is SVGEGT.

This clonotype has only a few counts. The chain is built from TRBV6-1 and TRBJ2-3, with 8 nucleotides matching TRBD2. CDR3 length equals 15 residues. The germline V gene encodes CDR1 MNHNS and CDR2 SASEGT. J lost 6 bases, V lost 2 bases, and 7 bases had no gene match. The CDR3 protein is CASSENLAGHDTQYF. The CDR3 nucleotides are TGTGCCAGCAGTGAAAACCTAGCGGGTCATGATACGCAGTATTTT.

Relative to its sample, this clonotype is medium-sized. V and J are TRBV5-6 and TRBJ1-2; TRBD1 agrees at 8 bases. The CDR3 length is 15 residues. Germline loops: CDR1 SGHDT, CDR2 YYEEEE. With V trimmed by 0 bases and J by 3 bases, 4 bases remained unmatched. The CDR3 loop is CASSLGRGQYYGYTF. The CDR3 bases are TGTGCCAGCAGCTTGGGCAGGGGGCAGTACTATGGCTACACCTTC.